This T cell receptor beta chain was sequenced in a study of T cells in localized non-small cell lung cancer. As for this clone: The antigen remains undetermined.

Clones were read by immunoSEQ multiplex PCR, and TCRdb kept only the in-frame ones, dropping some. The sample shows roughly 29,000 clones, more than 65% of them seen only once. Study-wide findings and caveats: The appearance of a median roughly 58 of the top 100 tumor clones was seen in adjacent lung. Heterogeneity is still possible, as just one tumor region was sequenced.

The CDR3 is 16 residues long. Trimming removed 5 bases at V and 5 bases at J, with 19 bases between. Germline V gives CDR1 SGHTA, CDR2 FQGNSA. Sequencing was performed on peripheral blood mononuclear cells, taken before any cancer treatment. This clonotype was sampled from a man aged 35 to 69 with stage III lung adenocarcinoma. The chain combines TRBV7-2 with TRBJ2-1; D call uncertain. CDR3 DNA sequence: TGTGCCAGCAGCCTCGCCACTGGACGGCAGAACAATGAGCAGTTCTTC. It encodes CASSLATGRQNNEQFF.